This T cell receptor beta chain was sequenced during a study of identifying expanded T cells in peripheral blood. The germline V and J ends were trimmed by 3 bases and 3 bases, with 13 bases remaining between them. Germline CDR1 SGHRS, CDR2 YFSETQ. This CDR3 is built from 15 residues. Only one count was recorded for this clone. Its antigen is unidentified. The method was immunoSEQ multiplex PCR; TCRdb's version includes in-frame clones alone and lacks a portion of them. The sample has approximately 120,000 clones, 88% seen once. Collection occurred without any documented infections or immune events in donors. Study-wide results and limits: Variance in clone template counts between roughly two-week samples significantly increased with total template count across all healthy donors. Over approximately two and four weeks, about 15 and 18 clones changed, versus approximately 1.1 between replicates.

This clonotype was obtained from a person aged 18 to 75 in good health. The chain joins TRBV5-1 to TRBJ2-1; the D gene is possibly TRBD1 (6 bases). The sequenced sample consisted of blood. CDR3 residues: CASSSAQGNYNEQFF. The CDR3 DNA is TGCGCCAGCAGCTCGGCACAGGGTAACTACAATGAGCAGTTCTTC.